Each of the 31 T cell receptor beta chains below was sequenced from the same sample in a study of CD8+CD57+ T cells in acquired aplastic anemia. The sequenced patients had an expansion of CD8+CD57+ cells seen by flow cytometry. TCR beta VDJ and CDR3 were profiled, and genomic DNA was the template. One entry per CDR3 protein results from TCRdb running MiXCR on the reads. Here the sample spans approximately 190,000 distinct CDR3 sequences, around 45% being singletons. Sequencing was carried out using sorted CD4+, CD8+, or CD8+CD57+ T cells (not recorded which) from PBMCs. The receptors were gathered from a human donor with aplastic anemia.

This CDR3 reads CSVGQGTDTQYF. The CDR3 DNA reads as TGCAGCGTTGGACAGGGAACAGATACGCAGTATTTT. The chain recombines TRBV29-1 with TRBJ2-3, with TRBD1 matching over 7 bases. This CDR3 has 12 amino acids. The V gene's germline CDR1 is SQVTM and CDR2 ANQGSEA. The V and J ends lost 4 bases and 3 bases, in that order; junction bases with no gene match: 1.

This clonotype was seen only a few times. The chain couples TRBV19 to TRBJ1-6; possibly TRBD1 for D (6 bases). The CDR3 extends over 15 amino acids. CDR1 and CDR2 (germline): LNHDA, SQIVND (reference sequence). The V and J ends lost 5 bases and 6 bases respectively, with 14 bases between them. The CDR3 protein is CASSAMGALNSPLHF. The CDR3 bases are TGTGCCAGTAGTGCCATGGGGGCCCTTAATTCACCCCTCCACTTT.

The chain links TRBV10-3 to TRBJ1-2; D perhaps matches TRBD1 (6 bases). CDR1 and CDR2 (germline): ENHRY, SYGVKD. The CDR3 covers 16 residues. V lost 3 bases and J lost 2, with 16 bases in between. The CDR3 sequence: CAISEAPGRGNYGYTF. DNA for the CDR3: TGTGCCATCAGTGAAGCGCCGGGCAGGGGCAACTATGGCTACACCTTC.

A word on this clonotype: An end of the junction does not agree with germline; a read error may underlie this. This rearrangement joins TRBV29-1 to TRBJ2-2, with D tentatively TRBD2 (6 bases). Germline values: CDR1 SQVTM, CDR2 ANQGSEA. The CDR3 covers 13 residues. The CDR3 bases are TGCAGTGTTGATCGCGGGAACACCGGGGACCTGTTTTTT. As protein: CSVDRGNTGDLFF.

Worth noting for this clonotype: Possible read error: a much larger clone is one base away. The chain couples TRBV10-3 to TRBJ1-6; 8 nucleotides match TRBD1. The V segment lost 3 bases and the J segment 12 bases; nucleotides outside the gene matches: 10. The CDR3 covers 15 residues. Germline lookup yields CDR1 ENHRY and CDR2 SYGVKD. CDR3 in amino acids: CAISESGTGFEPLHF. The CDR3 nucleotides read TGTGCCATCAGTGAATCTGGGACAGGATTTGAACCCCTCCACTTT.

This clonotype has at least ten counts. This chain links TRBV9 with TRBJ2-1; the D is unclear. Trimming shortened V by 0 bases and J by 5 bases, and 9 bases separated the two germline ends. Germline V lookup: CDR1 SGDLS, CDR2 YYNGEE. The CDR3 extends over 14 amino acids. In DNA, the CDR3 is TGTGCCAGCAGCGTAGCTTATGGAAACAATGAGCAGTTCTTC. Protein sequence: CASSVAYGNNEQFF.

This clonotype was recorded at least ten times. This sequence joins TRBV6-6 and TRBJ2-7, with a tentative D call TRBD2 (5 bases). Germline lookup yields CDR1 MNHNY and CDR2 SVGAGI (reference sequence). This CDR3 is 12 amino acids long. V dropped 0 bases and J dropped 8 bases, with 8 bases sitting between them. CDR3 loop: CASSYSTGKQYF. CDR3 nucleotide sequence: TGTGCCAGCAGTTACTCTACGGGGAAGCAGTACTTC.

This chain joins TRBV2 and TRBJ2-7, with 8 bases lining up with TRBD1. This CDR3 comprises 14 residues. Germline lookup yields CDR1 SNHLY and CDR2 FYNNEI. V lost 3 bases to trimming and J lost 7 bases; unmatched junction nucleotides: 8. CDR3 sequence reads: CASSEGRGPGEQYF. CDR3 DNA: TGTGCCAGCAGTGAGGGCAGGGGGCCGGGGGAGCAGTACTTC.

To note about this clonotype: This may stem from a read error, because a much larger clone lies one nucleotide away. V gene TRBV2 combines with J gene TRBJ1-2; 7 bases line up with TRBD1. The germline CDR1 and CDR2 sequences are SNHLY and FYNNEI. V trimming: 4 bases; J trimming: 4 bases; junction bases outside the gene matches: 9. The CDR3 totals 15 residues. The CDR3 here is CASSGDGTVSYGYTF. CDR3 DNA: TGTGCCAGCAGTGGAGATGGGACAGTCAGCTATGGCTACACCTTC.

In this sample, this clonotype turned up a few times. The chain carries TRBV15 and TRBJ2-7; 9 bases map to TRBD1. The ends lost 4 bases at V and 5 bases at J; junction bases unmatched: 6. This CDR3 is built from 14 residues. Germline lookup yields CDR1 LNHNV and CDR2 YYDKDF (reference sequence). Here the CDR3 reads CATSTRRTGDEQYF. CDR3 nucleotides: TGTGCCACCAGCACCCGAAGGACAGGGGACGAGCAGTACTTC.

This clonotype was seen just once. The chain recombines TRBV19 with TRBJ2-5, with 12 bases that match TRBD2. Trimming took 3 bases from V and 5 from J; bases not matched to a gene: 7. The germline V gene has CDR1 LNHDA and CDR2 SQIVND (reference sequence). The CDR3 has 16 residues. CDR3 region: CASSMWTSGVLETQYF. As DNA, the CDR3 is TGTGCCAGTAGTATGTGGACTAGCGGGGTATTGGAGACCCAGTACTTC. The full variable domain, its missing parts supplied by reference TRBV19 and TRBJ2-5, is DGGITQSPKYLFRKEGQNVTLSCEQNLNHDAMYWYRQDPGQGLRLIYYSQIVNDFQKGDIAEGYSVSREKKESFPLTVTSAQKNPTAFYLCASSMWTSGVLETQYFGPGTRLLVL.

The rearrangement joins TRBV25-1 to TRBJ2-7; D tentatively reads TRBD1 or TRBD2 (5 bases each). V was clipped by 1 base and J by 5 bases, with 12 bases between them. Germline CDR1 and CDR2: MGHDK and SYGVNS. The length of the CDR3 is 14 residues. This CDR3 is CASSESRGFDEQYF. CDR3 nucleotides: TGTGCCAGCAGTGAATCGAGGGGATTTGACGAGCAGTACTTC.

This clonotype was seen repeatedly, ten times or more. The rearrangement links TRBV10-1 to TRBJ2-5, with TRBD1 matching over 7 bases. The CDR3 length is 15 residues. Germline CDR1 and CDR2: WNHNN and SYGVQD (reference sequence). Trimming cost V 8 bases and J 5 bases; bases outside gene matches: 14. CDR3 in DNA: TGCGCCAGCGGAAACGGGGACAGACTAATGGAGACCCAGTACTTC. Translated, it gives CASGNGDRLMETQYF.

The CDR3 bases are TGCAGCGTTGACAGGGTCAACTATGGCTACACCTTC. Its translation is CSVDRVNYGYTF. The chain is built from TRBV29-1 and TRBJ1-2; tentatively, D is TRBD1 (5 bases). Germline V gene lookup returns CDR1 SQVTM and CDR2 ANQGSEA. V shed 3 bases and J shed 2 bases, with 7 bases lying between them. This CDR3 comprises 12 residues.

This clonotype was seen repeatedly, ten times or more. CDR3 loop: CASSVVFLDTQYF. The CDR3 nucleotides read TGTGCCAGCAGCGTAGTGTTTCTAGATACGCAGTATTTT. The rearrangement joins TRBV9 to TRBJ2-3; D is unclear. There are 13 residues in the CDR3. CDR1 SGDLS and CDR2 YYNGEE come from the germline V gene. V lost 0 bases and J lost 5, with 7 bases in between. The entire variable domain, with the rest obtained from reference TRBV9 and TRBJ2-3, is as follows: DSGVTQTPKHLITATGQRVTLRCSPRSGDLSVYWYQQSLDQGLQFLIQYYNGEERAKGNILERFSAQQFPDLHSELNLSSLELGDSALYFCASSVVFLDTQYFGPGTRLTVL.

The V and J genes are TRBV10-2 and TRBJ1-6; a weak D match, TRBD1 (5 bases). The CDR3 has 12 amino acids. In germline, CDR1 is WSHSY, CDR2 SAAADI. Trimming pared 2 bases from V and 10 bases from J, leaving 6 bases between. CDR3 DNA: TGCGCCAGCAGTGAGGACAGCTCACCCCTCCACTTT. Translating it yields CASSEDSSPLHF.

V is TRBV10-1 and J is TRBJ1-1; no definite D call. Germline V lookup: CDR1 WNHNN, CDR2 SYGVQD (reference sequence). V gave up 7 bases and J gave up 3 bases, with 9 bases separating them. This CDR3 contains 12 residues. As DNA, the CDR3 is TGCGCCAGCAACAACCCACACACTGAAGCTTTCTTT. Translation: CASNNPHTEAFF.

This chain joins TRBV14 and TRBJ2-7; no firm D call. The V end lost 0 bases, the J end lost 4 bases, and 1 base lay between the germline ends. The CDR3 spans 11 residues. Germline CDR1 SGHDN, CDR2 FVKESK. CDR3 amino acids: CASSQDYEQYF. In DNA form, the CDR3 reads TGTGCCAGCAGCCAAGATTACGAGCAGTACTTC.

In this sample, this clonotype turned up once. The chain recombines TRBV19 with TRBJ2-7; D perhaps matches TRBD1 (5 bases). Germline lookup yields CDR1 LNHDA and CDR2 SQIVND (reference sequence). The V end was cut by 2 bases, the J end by 6 bases, with 11 bases between. The CDR3 consists of 13 residues. The CDR3 bases are TGTGCCAGTAGTATACAGTTAGGGGCCGAGCAGTACTTC. Its translation: CASSIQLGAEQYF.

This clonotype occurred many times. The chain couples TRBV6-5 to TRBJ2-3, with D unresolved. Germline assignment: CDR1 MNHEY and CDR2 SVGAGI. Trimming removed 0 bases from V and 7 bases from J, with 20 bases in between. CDR3 length equals 17 residues. DNA of the CDR3: TGTGCCAGCAGTTACTCTTCGGTCACCCCAAACCTCAATACGCAGTATTTT. This translates into CASSYSSVTPNLNTQYF.

This clonotype was seen at least ten times. The chain joins TRBV20-1 to TRBJ2-2, with D possibly TRBD2 on 5 matching bases. The V and J ends lost 0 bases and 5 bases respectively, with 10 bases between them. This CDR3 spans 14 amino acids. Germline V lookup: CDR1 DFQATT, CDR2 SNEGSKA (reference sequence). CDR3 loop: CSAREARRTGELFF. CDR3 coding DNA: TGCAGTGCTAGAGAGGCCAGGAGGACCGGGGAGCTGTTTTTT.

This clonotype was found a few times. The chain carries TRBV6-1 and TRBJ2-7; unclear D gene. In germline, CDR1 is MNHNS, CDR2 SASEGT. The CDR3 extends over 13 amino acids. The ends were cut back, 10 bases at V and 2 bases at J, with 15 bases in the middle. The CDR3 spells CATVVGIPYEQYF. DNA for the CDR3: TGTGCCACCGTTGTGGGAATCCCCTACGAGCAGTACTTC.

Many counts were recorded for this clonotype. V gene TRBV18 combines with J gene TRBJ2-5; D is undetermined. The length of the CDR3 is 13 residues. Trimming took 3 bases from V and 1 from J, leaving 6 bases between them. Germline V gene sequence: CDR1 KGHSH, CDR2 LQKENI. DNA of the CDR3: TGTGCCAGCTCACCGGACGGCCAAGAGACCCAGTACTTC. Encoded protein: CASSPDGQETQYF.

This chain links TRBV14 with TRBJ1-2; D unclear. The CDR3 sequence is 12 residues long. Germline CDR1 reads SGHDN; CDR2 reads FVKESK. Trimming took 3 bases from V and 4 from J, leaving 6 bases between them. CDR3 sequence reads: CASSHHFYGYTF. In DNA form, the CDR3 reads TGTGCCAGCAGCCATCACTTCTATGGCTACACCTTC.

V gene TRBV20-1 combines with J gene TRBJ2-5; 7 nucleotides align to TRBD1. Germline CDR1 reads DFQATT; CDR2 reads SNEGSKA (reference sequence). This CDR3 spans 13 amino acids. Trimming at V came to 4 bases and at J to 5 bases, leaving 7 bases not matched to a gene. This CDR3 reads CSATDRVEETQYF. CDR3 nucleotide sequence: TGCAGTGCTACTGACAGGGTTGAGGAGACCCAGTACTTC.

The CDR3: CASSPGDTQETQYF. The CDR3, as DNA: TGTGCCAGCAGCCCTGGGGACACCCAAGAGACCCAGTACTTC. The chain joins TRBV7-8 to TRBJ2-5; D possibly corresponds to TRBD1 (6 bases). The V end lost 5 bases, the J end lost 1 base, and 11 bases lay between the germline ends. CDR3 length: 14 amino acids. CDR1 and CDR2 from the germline V gene are SGHVS and FQNEAQ.

The chain couples TRBV12-3 or TRBV12-4 to TRBJ1-6, with D hard to call. The CDR3 consists of 13 residues. V was clipped by 7 bases and J by 10 bases, with 14 bases between them. This CDR3 reads CASKDVGSSPLHF. The CDR3, as DNA: TGTGCCAGCAAAGACGTTGGGAGCTCACCCCTCCACTTT.

This clonotype occurred a few times. The chain joins TRBV7-6 to TRBJ2-2; D may correspond to TRBD1 or TRBD2 (5 bases each). V was trimmed by 7 bases and J by 7 bases, leaving 13 bases between them. CDR3 size: 13 residues. Looked up from germline, CDR1 is SGHVS and CDR2 is FNYEAQ. CDR3 protein: CASTGTLDGELFF. CDR3 coding DNA: TGTGCCAGCACGGGGACCCTTGACGGGGAGCTGTTTTTT.

This clonotype was seen many times. V and J are TRBV5-4 and TRBJ1-5; TRBD1 might be the D (5 bases). Trimming cost V 4 bases and J 6 bases, with 26 bases left between them. The CDR3 runs to 18 residues. Germline assignment: CDR1 SGHNT and CDR2 YYREEE (reference sequence). CDR3 region: CASSPHWGGGLVGQPQHF. In DNA, the CDR3 is TGTGCCAGCAGCCCCCATTGGGGCGGCGGATTAGTGGGTCAGCCCCAGCATTTT.

This chain links TRBV19 with TRBJ1-6; weak D call: TRBD1 (5 bases). The CDR3 extends over 16 amino acids. The V gene lost 3 bases and the J gene lost 5 bases, with 14 bases spanning the gap. Per germline, CDR1 LNHDA and CDR2 SQIVND (reference sequence). CDR3 bases: TGTGCCAGTAGTATCGCGGCAGGGTTGGATAATTCACCCCTCCACTTT. It translates to CASSIAAGLDNSPLHF.

This clonotype was detected ten times or more. The chain links TRBV7-8 to TRBJ1-5; D gene uncertain. V lost 1 base to trimming and J lost 4 bases, with 11 bases between them. The germline CDR1 and CDR2 sequences are SGHVS and FQNEAQ. This CDR3 is built from 15 residues. CDR3 sequence: CASSLGSRINQPQHF. The CDR3 nucleotides are TGTGCCAGCAGCTTAGGCTCTCGGATTAATCAGCCCCAGCATTTT.